This record concerns one TCR beta chain sequence. Its matching antigen is unknown. This entry is derived from a study of Ad26.COV2.S vaccination and SARS-CoV-2 variants. Between the trimmed V and J ends, which lost 4 bases and 5 bases, there was a span of 15 bases. From germline, CDR1 is SQVTM and CDR2 ANQGSEA. CDR3 length: 14 residues. Treatment described: around 19 received Ad26.COV2.S at low or high dose, single or two shots; several received placebo; per-sample allocation not given. On day 63 after the first injection, vaccine and placebo recipients gave samples. Donation came from an adult in Boston who was aged 18-55 years. Clones were read by immunoSEQ multiplex PCR, and TCRdb kept only the in-frame ones, dropping some. The table has roughly 700,000 clones, about 90% seen once; the top ten hold roughly 1.5%. Study observations and caveats: Placebo recipients trailed vaccine recipients in spike-specific TCR breadth.

This chain connects TRBV29-1 to TRBJ1-5; D remains ambiguous. Specimen: peripheral blood, collected in a trial of Ad26.COV2.S vaccine versus placebo. The receptor was derived from a person between 18 and 65 years old who received the Ad26.COV2.S COVID-19 vaccine or a placebo. The CDR3 bases are TGCAGCGTTGCCTCTTCTGGCGGTGATCAGCCCCAGCATTTT. Amino acids: CSVASSGGDQPQHF.